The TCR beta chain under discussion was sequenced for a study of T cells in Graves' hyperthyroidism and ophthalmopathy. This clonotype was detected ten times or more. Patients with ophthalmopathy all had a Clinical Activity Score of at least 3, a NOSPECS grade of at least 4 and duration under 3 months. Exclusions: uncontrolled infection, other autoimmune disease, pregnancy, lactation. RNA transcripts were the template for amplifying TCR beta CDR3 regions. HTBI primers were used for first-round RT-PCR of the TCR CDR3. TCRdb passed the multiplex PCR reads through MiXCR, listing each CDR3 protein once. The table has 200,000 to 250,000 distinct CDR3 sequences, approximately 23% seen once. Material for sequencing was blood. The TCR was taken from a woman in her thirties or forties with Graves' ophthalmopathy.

CDR3 sequence reads: CAWSSGGLSNQPQHF. The CDR3, as DNA: TGTGCCTGGAGCTCGGGGGGGCTTAGCAATCAGCCCCAGCATTTT. This chain connects TRBV30 to TRBJ1-5; perhaps TRBD1 as D (6 bases). Germline V CDR1 and CDR2: GTSNPN, SVGIG (reference sequence). With 3 bases removed from V and 0 bases from J, the gap between germline ends came to 12 bases. The length of the CDR3 is 15 residues.